The sequence of this T cell receptor beta chain was determined in a study of T-cell memory formation after mild COVID-19. TCRdb ran MiXCR on the 5' RACE reads and lists one entry per CDR3 protein. The repertoire holds roughly 180,000 distinct CDR3 sequences, with around 20% as singletons. Broader study findings: The pre-infection memory compartment contained some responding clones, suggesting cross-reactive memory joined.

The CDR3 has 14 amino acids. CDR1 is SGHRS, CDR2 YFSETQ, per germline. V lost 3 bases to trimming and J lost 2 bases, with 11 bases between them. In its sample, this clonotype was seen many times. Its antigen is still unknown. The V call is TRBV5-1, the J call TRBJ2-5; the D gene is possibly TRBD1 (7 bases). The specimen was PBMCs or a T cell subset sorted from them (not recorded which). The source is a man aged 18 to 30 who had mild COVID-19 (a few samples of this study predate the infection). Cell type and time point are not known. The CDR3 reads CASSSGDSQETQYF. DNA of the CDR3: TGCGCCAGCAGCTCGGGGGACAGTCAAGAGACCCAGTACTTC.